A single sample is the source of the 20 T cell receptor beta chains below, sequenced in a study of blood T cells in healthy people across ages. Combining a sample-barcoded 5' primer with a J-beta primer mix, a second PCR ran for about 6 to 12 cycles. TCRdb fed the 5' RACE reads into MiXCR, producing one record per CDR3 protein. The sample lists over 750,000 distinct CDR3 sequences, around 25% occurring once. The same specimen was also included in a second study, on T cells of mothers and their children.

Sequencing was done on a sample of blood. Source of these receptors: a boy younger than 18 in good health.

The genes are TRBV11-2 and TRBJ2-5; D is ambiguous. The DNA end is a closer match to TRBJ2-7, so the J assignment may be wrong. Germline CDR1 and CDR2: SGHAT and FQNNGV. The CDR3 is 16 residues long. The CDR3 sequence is CASSLPPVFPSYEQYF. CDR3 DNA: TGTGCCAGCAGCTTACCTCCTGTATTTCCCTCCTACGAGCAGTACTTC.

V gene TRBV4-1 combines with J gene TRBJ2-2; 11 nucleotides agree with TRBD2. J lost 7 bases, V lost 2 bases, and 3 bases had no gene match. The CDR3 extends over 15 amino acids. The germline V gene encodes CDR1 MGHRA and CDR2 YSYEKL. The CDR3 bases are TGCGCCAGCAGCCAACCGACTAGCGGGGTCGGGGAGCTGTTTTTT. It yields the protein CASSQPTSGVGELFF.

The CDR3 loop is CSVDWGEIQETQYF. The CDR3 region has the DNA TGCAGCGTTGATTGGGGGGAGATACAAGAGACCCAGTACTTC. The V gene is TRBV29-1, the J gene TRBJ2-5, with D possibly being TRBD2 (6 bases). The CDR3 length is 14 residues. CDR1 and CDR2 (germline): SQVTM, ANQGSEA. V was cut by 3 bases and J by 2 bases, with 13 bases left in between.

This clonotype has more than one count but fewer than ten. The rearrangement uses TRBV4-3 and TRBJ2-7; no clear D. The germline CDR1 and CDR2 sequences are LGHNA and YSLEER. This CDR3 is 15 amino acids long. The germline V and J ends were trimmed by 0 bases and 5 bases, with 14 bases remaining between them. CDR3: CASSQEDGFGDEQYF. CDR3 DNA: TGCGCCAGCAGCCAAGAAGACGGATTTGGCGACGAGCAGTACTTC.

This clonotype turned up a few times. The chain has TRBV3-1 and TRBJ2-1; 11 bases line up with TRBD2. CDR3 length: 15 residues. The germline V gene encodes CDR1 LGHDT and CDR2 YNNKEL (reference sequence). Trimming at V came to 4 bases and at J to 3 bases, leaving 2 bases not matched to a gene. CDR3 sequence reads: CASSPTSGIYNEQFF. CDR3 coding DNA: TGTGCCAGCAGCCCGACTAGCGGGATCTACAATGAGCAGTTCTTC.

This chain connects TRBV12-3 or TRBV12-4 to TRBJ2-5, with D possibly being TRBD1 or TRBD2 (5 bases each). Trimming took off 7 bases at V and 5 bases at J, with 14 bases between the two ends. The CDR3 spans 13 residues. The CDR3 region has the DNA TGTGCCAGCACCCGGGGCCTTGAGGAGACCCAGTACTTC. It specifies CASTRGLEETQYF.

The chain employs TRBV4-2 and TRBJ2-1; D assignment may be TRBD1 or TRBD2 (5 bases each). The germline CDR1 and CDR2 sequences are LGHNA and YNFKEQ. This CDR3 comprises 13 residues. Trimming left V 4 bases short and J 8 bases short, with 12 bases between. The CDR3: CASSPGAGYEQFF. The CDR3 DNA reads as TGTGCCAGCAGCCCCGGGGCCGGCTATGAGCAGTTCTTC.

The CDR3 is CASRRNGANVLTF. CDR3 bases: TGTGCCAGCAGGAGAAATGGGGCCAACGTCCTGACTTTC. The V call is TRBV6-1, the J call TRBJ2-6; no firm D call. The CDR3 is 13 residues long. CDR1 and CDR2 from the germline V gene are MNHNS and SASEGT. With 6 bases removed from V and 3 bases from J, the gap between germline ends came to 6 bases.

CDR3: CSARDYGRGEETQYF. Written as DNA, the CDR3 is TGCAGTGCTAGAGATTATGGAAGGGGGGAAGAGACCCAGTACTTC. The V and J genes are TRBV20-1 and TRBJ2-5, with D perhaps assigned TRBD1 or TRBD2 (6 bases each). The germline gives CDR1 DFQATT, CDR2 SNEGSKA (reference sequence). V lost 0 bases and J lost 3, with 14 bases in between. This CDR3 has 15 residues.

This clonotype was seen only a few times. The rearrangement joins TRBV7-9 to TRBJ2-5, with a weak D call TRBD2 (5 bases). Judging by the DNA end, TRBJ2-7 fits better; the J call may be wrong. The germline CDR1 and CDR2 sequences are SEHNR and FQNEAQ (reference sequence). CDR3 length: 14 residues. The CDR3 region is CASSSVNLDSEQYF. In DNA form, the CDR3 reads TGTGCCAGCAGCTCAGTTAACTTGGACTCCGAGCAGTACTTC.

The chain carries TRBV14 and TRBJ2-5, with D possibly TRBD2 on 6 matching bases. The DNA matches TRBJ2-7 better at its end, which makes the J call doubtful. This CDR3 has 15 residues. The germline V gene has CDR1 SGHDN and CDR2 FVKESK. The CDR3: CASSQAGRLGYEQYF. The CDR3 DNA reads TGTGCCAGCAGCCAAGCGGGGAGGCTTGGGTACGAGCAGTACTTC.

Here the CDR3 reads CASSPRGGHHNEQFF. The CDR3 nucleotides read TGTGCCAGCAGCCCTCGGGGGGGCCACCACAATGAGCAGTTCTTC. This rearrangement joins TRBV13 to TRBJ2-1, with 8 bases that match TRBD2. V dropped 5 bases and J dropped 5; count of bases not matched to a gene: 8. Germline CDR1 PRHDT, CDR2 FYEKMQ (reference sequence). This CDR3 is 15 amino acids long.

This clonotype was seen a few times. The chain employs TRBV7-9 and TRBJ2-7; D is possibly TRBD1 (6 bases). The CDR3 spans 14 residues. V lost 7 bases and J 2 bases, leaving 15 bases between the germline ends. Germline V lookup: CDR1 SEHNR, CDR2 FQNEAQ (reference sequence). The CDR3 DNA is TGTGCCAGCACCCCTCCACAGGGCACCTACGAGCAGTACTTC. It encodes CASTPPQGTYEQYF.

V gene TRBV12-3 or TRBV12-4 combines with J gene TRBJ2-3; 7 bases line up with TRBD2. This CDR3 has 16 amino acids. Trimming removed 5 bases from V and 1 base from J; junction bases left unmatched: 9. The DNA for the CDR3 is TGTGCCAGCAGTCCCCTTGGTGCGGGGGGCACAGATACGCAGTATTTT. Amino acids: CASSPLGAGGTDTQYF.

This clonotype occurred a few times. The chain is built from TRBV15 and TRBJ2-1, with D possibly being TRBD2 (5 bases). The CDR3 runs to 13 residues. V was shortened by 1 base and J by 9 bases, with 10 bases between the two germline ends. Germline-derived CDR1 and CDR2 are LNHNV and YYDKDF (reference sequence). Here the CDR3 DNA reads TGTGCCACCAGCAGAGGGCGGGTTTTTGAGCAGTTCTTC. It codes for CATSRGRVFEQFF.

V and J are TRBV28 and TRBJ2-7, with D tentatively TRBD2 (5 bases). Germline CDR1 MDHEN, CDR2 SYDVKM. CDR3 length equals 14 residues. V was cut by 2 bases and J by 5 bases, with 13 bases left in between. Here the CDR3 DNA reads TGTGCCAGCAGTTTAGGGAGAGCGAGGGACGAGCAGTACTTC. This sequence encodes CASSLGRARDEQYF.

The CDR3 here is CSVDRGRVGYTF. The CDR3 nucleotides are TGCAGCGTCGACAGGGGGCGCGTTGGCTACACCTTC. This chain connects TRBV29-1 to TRBJ1-2, with 10 bases lining up with TRBD1. V gave up 6 bases and J gave up 7 bases; unmatched junction bases: 5. Per the germline V gene, CDR1 is SQVTM and CDR2 is ANQGSEA. This CDR3 spans 12 amino acids.

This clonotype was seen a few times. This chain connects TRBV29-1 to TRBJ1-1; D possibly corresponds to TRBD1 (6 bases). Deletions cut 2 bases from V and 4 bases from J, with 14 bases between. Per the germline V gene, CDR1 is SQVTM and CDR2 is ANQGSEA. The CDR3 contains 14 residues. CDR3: CSVERRQAATEAFF. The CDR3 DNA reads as TGCAGCGTTGAAAGGAGACAGGCTGCCACTGAAGCTTTCTTT.

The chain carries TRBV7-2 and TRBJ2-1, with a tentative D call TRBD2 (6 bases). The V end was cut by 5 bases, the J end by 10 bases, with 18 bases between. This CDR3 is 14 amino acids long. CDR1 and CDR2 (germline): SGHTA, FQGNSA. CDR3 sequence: CASSLAPLAVEQFF. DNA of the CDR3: TGTGCCAGCAGCCTCGCCCCACTAGCAGTGGAGCAGTTCTTC.

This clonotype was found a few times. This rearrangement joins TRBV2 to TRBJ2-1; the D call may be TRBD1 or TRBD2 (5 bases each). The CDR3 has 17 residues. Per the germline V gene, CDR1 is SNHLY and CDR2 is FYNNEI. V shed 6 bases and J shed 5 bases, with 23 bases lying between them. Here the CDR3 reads CASSPSGPRNGNNEQFF. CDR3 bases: TGTGCCAGCAGCCCCTCGGGACCACGAAATGGAAACAATGAGCAGTTCTTC.